This is a list of T cell receptor beta chains from one sample in a study of blood T cell repertoires in COVID-19. TCRdb keeps only in-frame clones here, not all; method: immunoSEQ multiplex PCR. In the table there are over 110,000 clones, about 87% of which are singletons. The source material was PBMCs or T cells enriched from blood (not recorded which). The receptors originated from a man aged 55 to 70 who had recovered from COVID-19. Each CDR3 is given with its conserved first and last residue. D genes are given only for firm matches. Only some rows state a clone size, as once, few, many or a class for expanded clones.

size	J	D	V	DNA	CDR3
.	TRBJ1-1	.	TRBV14	TGTGCCAGCAGCCGGGGGGGAGAGGGTGAAGCTTTCTTT	CASSRGGEGEAFF
.	TRBJ2-2	.	TRBV7-9	TGTGCCAGCAGCTTACGGGGGGCGCTTTCCGGGGAGCTGTTTTTT	CASSLRGALSGELFF
.	TRBJ2-3	.	TRBV5-1	TGCGCCAGCAGAGCGTTTGAATACACAGATACGCAGTATTTT	CASRAFEYTDTQYF
.	TRBJ1-2	TRBD1	TRBV28	TGTGCCAGCAGTTCCCGAGGGGGCCTCTATGGCTACACCTTC	CASSSRGGLYGYTF
.	TRBJ1-2	TRBD1	TRBV18	TGTGCCAGCTCACCACCCTACAGGGGGCAGTCCTATGGCTACACCTTC	CASSPPYRGQSYGYTF
.	TRBJ2-7	.	TRBV4-1	TGCGCCAGCAGCCAAGACAGAAACTCCTACGAGCAGTACTTC	CASSQDRNSYEQYF
few	TRBJ2-1	TRBD2	TRBV2	TGTGCCAGCAGTGAAAGTAGGGCTAGCGGGGGGAATGAGCAGTTCTTC	CASSESRASGGNEQFF
.	TRBJ2-1	TRBD2	TRBV18	TGTGCCAGCTCACCCCCTGGGACTAGCGCCAATGAGCAGTTCTTC	CASSPPGTSANEQFF
.	TRBJ2-7	TRBD2	TRBV10-2	TGCGCCAGCAGGGTGGGAGCGGGGCCCCCCTACGAGCAGTACTTC	CASRVGAGPPYEQYF
.	TRBJ2-7	TRBD1	TRBV6-1	TGTGCCAGCAGTGATTCCCAGGACAGGGGCTACGAGCAGTACTTC	CASSDSQDRGYEQYF
.	TRBJ2-2	TRBD2	TRBV10-2	TGCGCCAGCAGGATTCTAGCGGGGGAGTACACCGGGGAGCTGTTTTTT	CASRILAGEYTGELFF
.	TRBJ1-1	.	TRBV27	TGTGCCAGCAGTTTTTTCGGGGGGACTGAAGCTTTCTTT	CASSFFGGTEAFF
.	TRBJ1-2	.	TRBV9	TGTGCCAGCAGCTCAGGGGTTCACTATGGCTACACCTTC	CASSSGVHYGYTF
.	TRBJ1-6	.	TRBV6-5	TGTGCCAGCAGCTTGGAGGCCTGGGATTCACCCCTCCACTTT	CASSLEAWDSPLHF
.	TRBJ1-6	.	TRBV5-1	TGCGCCAGCAGTCCCAGGCCGCTCGGAAGCTCCTATAATTCACCCCTCCACTTT	CASSPRPLGSSYNSPLHF
.	TRBJ1-6	.	TRBV5-8	TGTGCCAGCAGCCTAAATTCACCCCTCCACTTT	CASSLNSPLHF
.	TRBJ2-7	TRBD2	TRBV6-4	TGTGCCAGCAGTGAATATAGCGGGAGAGGGTACGAGCAGTACTTC	CASSEYSGRGYEQYF
.	TRBJ1-2	TRBD1	TRBV10-2	TGCGCCAGCACCGGGACAGGGGGCGACTATGGCTACACCTTC	CASTGTGGDYGYTF
.	TRBJ2-5	TRBD2	TRBV11-2	TGTGCCAGCAGCTACAGACTAGCGGGAGAGACCCAGTACTTC	CASSYRLAGETQYF
.	TRBJ2-1	.	TRBV19	TGTGCCAGTAGTATGGCAGGGGTTGGGTTTTATGAGCAGTTCTTC	CASSMAGVGFYEQFF
.	TRBJ2-2	.	TRBV30	TGTGCCTGGAGTCCGAGGGGGGGGGCCCCCGGGGAGCTGTTTTTT	CAWSPRGGAPGELFF
.	TRBJ2-2	TRBD1	TRBV11-2	TGTGCCAGCAGCGTCTCCTCCGGGACAGTCACCGGGGAGCTGTTTTTT	CASSVSSGTVTGELFF
.	TRBJ2-3	.	TRBV24-1	TGTGCCACCAGTGATTTAGGGGGGGGCACAGATACGCAGTATTTT	CATSDLGGGTDTQYF
.	TRBJ2-3	TRBD2	TRBV30	TGTGCCTGGAATGGAGCGGGAGCAGATACGCAGTATTTT	CAWNGAGADTQYF
.	TRBJ2-7	.	TRBV5-3	TGTGCCAGAAGCGGGACATTAACCTACGAGCAGTACTTC	CARSGTLTYEQYF
.	TRBJ1-1	.	TRBV7-8	TGTGCCAGCAGCTTAGACAGCGGAGCTTTCTTT	CASSLDSGAFF
.	TRBJ2-5	TRBD1	TRBV7-9	TGTGCCAGCAGCCCGGGGACAGGGGATCGGTCGGAGACCCAGTACTTC	CASSPGTGDRSETQYF
.	TRBJ1-2	.	TRBV7-8	TGTGCCAGCAGCTTGAACGGCTATGGCTACACCTTC	CASSLNGYGYTF
.	TRBJ1-4	.	TRBV24-1	TGTGCCACCAGTGACCCGGTTAATGAAAAACTGTTTTTT	CATSDPVNEKLFF